This TCR beta chain is drawn from a study of brain T cells in children with intractable seizures. In the case of this clone: Its antigen is currently unknown. Other DNA sequences from this sample encode an identical CDR3 as well.

The time point here: blood from clinic visit 5 months post-surgery; TSC patient then seizure free. The sequenced cases were selected for having the highest brain T cell transcript signatures. Per germline, CDR1 LNHDA and CDR2 SQIVND (reference sequence). The CDR3 has 13 residues. V gave up 3 bases and J gave up 1 base, with 6 bases separating them. Study-level results: Patients' HCMV serostatus was unknown; virus specificity rests on CDR3 similarity alone.

The method was immunoSEQ multiplex PCR; TCRdb's version includes in-frame clones alone and lacks a portion of them. The sample consists of a few hundred thousand clones, over 90% of them appearing once. This material consisted of peripheral blood, taken roughly 5 months after surgery. V and J are TRBV19 and TRBJ1-1, with D possibly matching TRBD1 (5 bases). The TCR comes from a boy under two years old with tuberous sclerosis and intractable seizures. The CDR3 here is CASSIRENTEAFF. The CDR3 coding sequence is TGTGCCAGTAGTATCAGGGAGAACACTGAAGCTTTCTTT. Full variable domain (remainder filled in from reference TRBV19 and TRBJ1-1): DGGITQSPKYLFRKEGQNVTLSCEQNLNHDAMYWYRQDPGQGLRLIYYSQIVNDFQKGDIAEGYSVSREKKESFPLTVTSAQKNPTAFYLCASSIRENTEAFFGQGTRLTVV.